This T cell receptor (beta chain) was sequenced for a study of technical replicates of blood from a handful of donors. With 2 bases removed from V and 4 bases from J, the gap between germline ends came to 12 bases. CDR1 is SGHRS, CDR2 YFSETQ, per germline. This CDR3 is 14 amino acids long. Here immunoSEQ multiplex PCR was the method, and the copy in TCRdb shows in-frame clones only, minus some. The sample has around 83,000 clones, around 94% seen once. This rearrangement joins TRBV5-1 to TRBJ1-1, with D hard to call. The receptor was isolated from a human donor in good health. Material: T cells isolated from PBMCs. DNA of the CDR3: TGCGCCAGCAGCTTTGAATATATGCGCACTGAAGCTTTCTTT. Encoded protein: CASSFEYMRTEAFF.